This passage covers 10 T cell receptor beta chains from one sample sequenced in a study of cytotoxic CD8 clonotypes in ibrutinib-treated CLL. The data were produced by immunoSEQ multiplex PCR, yet TCRdb's version contains in-frame clones alone and is incomplete. The sample has about 200,000 clones, more than 75% seen once. This sample comprised PBMCs, obtained after 12 months of ibrutinib treatment. The receptors originated from a human donor with chronic lymphocytic leukemia.

This sequence joins TRBV6-5 and TRBJ1-2; D uncertain. The ends were cut back, 3 bases at V and 6 bases at J, with 5 bases in the middle. Germline V gene data show CDR1 as MNHEY and CDR2 as SVGAGI. This CDR3 contains 11 residues. CDR3 protein: CASSYGDGYTF. The CDR3 region has the DNA TGTGCCAGCAGTTATGGGGATGGCTACACCTTC.

The chain has TRBV6-1 and TRBJ2-3, with D possibly being TRBD2 (5 bases). This CDR3 comprises 12 residues. Trimming pared 9 bases from V and 0 bases from J, leaving 7 bases between. Germline CDR1 is MNHNS and CDR2 is SASEGT. CDR3 bases: TGTGCCAGTCGACTAAGCACAGATACGCAGTATTTT. Translation gives CASRLSTDTQYF.

V usage is TRBV19 and J usage is TRBJ2-3; 9 bases are shared with TRBD1. The CDR3 extends over 14 amino acids. The V gene's germline CDR1 is LNHDA and CDR2 SQIVND (reference sequence). J was trimmed by 3 bases and V by 5 bases; bases with no gene match: 3. DNA for the CDR3: TGTGCCAGTAGTCTCGACAGGGGGACAGATACGCAGTATTTT. This gives the protein CASSLDRGTDTQYF.

J is TRBJ2-1 and V is TRBV4-1, with D maybe TRBD2 (6 bases). The V gene lost 0 bases and the J gene lost 4 bases, with 13 bases spanning the gap. Germline V gene lookup returns CDR1 MGHRA and CDR2 YSYEKL. The CDR3 covers 16 residues. Here the CDR3 reads CASSQDDRETYNEQFF. Here the CDR3 DNA reads TGCGCCAGCAGCCAAGATGATCGGGAGACATACAATGAGCAGTTCTTC.

V and J are TRBV11-3 and TRBJ2-5; D gene uncertain. Looked up from germline, CDR1 is SGHNT and CDR2 is YENEEA. V lost 7 bases and J 4 bases, leaving 22 bases between the germline ends. This CDR3 has 16 amino acids. DNA for the CDR3: TGTGCCAGCACCCTCGGACGGCTCCGCGATAGAGAGACCCAGTACTTC. Translated: CASTLGRLRDRETQYF.

This clone was picked up a small number of times. This sequence joins TRBV2 and TRBJ2-1, with TRBD1 as a possible D gene (6 bases). Germline CDR1 SNHLY, CDR2 FYNNEI. The length of the CDR3 is 15 residues. Trimming took 5 bases from V and 3 from J, leaving 14 bases between them. The CDR3 bases are TGTGCCAGCAGTTGGCTGACAGGAGGCTACAATGAGCAGTTCTTC. Protein: CASSWLTGGYNEQFF.

This rearrangement joins TRBV10-2 to TRBJ1-1, with D possibly being TRBD1 (6 bases). CDR3 size: 14 residues. The V end was cut by 4 bases, the J end by 8 bases, with 17 bases between. Germline V CDR1 and CDR2: WSHSY, SAAADI. In DNA, the CDR3 is TGCGCCAGCAGTGTGTCGGGGGGCCCTACGGAAGCTTTCTTT. It yields the protein CASSVSGGPTEAFF.

This chain links TRBV11-2 with TRBJ1-1; D remains unclear. Germline CDR1 reads SGHAT; CDR2 reads FQNNGV. V lost 7 bases and J 7 bases, leaving 13 bases between the germline ends. CDR3 length: 12 amino acids. CDR3 in DNA: TGTGCCAGCAATCAGGATGTGGGTGAAGCTTTCTTT. Translating it yields CASNQDVGEAFF.

The chain recombines TRBV19 with TRBJ2-7; TRBD2 agrees at 10 bases. J was trimmed by 6 bases and V by 6 bases; bases with no gene match: 11. There are 15 residues in the CDR3. The germline gives CDR1 LNHDA, CDR2 SQIVND (reference sequence). In nucleotides, the CDR3 is TGTGCCAGTAGCAAGACTAGCGGGTCCTTAACCGAGCAGTACTTC. This translates into CASSKTSGSLTEQYF. Combining the CDR3 with reference TRBV19 and TRBJ2-7 gives the whole variable domain DGGITQSPKYLFRKEGQNVTLSCEQNLNHDAMYWYRQDPGQGLRLIYYSQIVNDFQKGDIAEGYSVSREKKESFPLTVTSAQKNPTAFYLCASSKTSGSLTEQYFGPGTRLTVT.

For this clone: A read error may account for a junction end that differs from germline. V is TRBV7-7 and J is TRBJ2-7; the match to TRBD1 covers 9 bases. The CDR3 covers 13 residues. CDR1 is SSHAT and CDR2 is FNYEAQ in the germline V gene (reference sequence). The CDR3 region is CASSPGTGLEQYF. Here the CDR3 DNA reads TGTGCTAGCAGCCCCGGGACAGGGCTCGAGCAGTACTTC.